This entry concerns a single T cell receptor beta chain. What this receptor recognizes is not known. Its ends do not fully match the called genes, so a read error is possible. The data derive from a study of CD8+CD57+ T cells in acquired aplastic anemia (dated by TCRdb to the late 2010s). Study-level background: A mean of about 3.2 ug of DNA, ranging from roughly 0.18 to 30 ug, was extracted from sorted CD4+ and CD8+ cells.

In the study, sorted CD4+ and CD8+ blood T cells from patients with severe aplastic anemia and from healthy subjects underwent deep sequencing of TCR repertoires. Ficoll-Paque density gradient centrifugation was used to isolate peripheral blood mononuclear cells. CD4+ and CD8+ T cells were sorted by FACS or magnetic beads before DNA extraction. General findings and caveats noted by the study authors: Between patients and healthy controls, no significant difference in CD8+ Simpson's diversity was found (P=0.060). Twenty-nine CD8+ CDR3 sequences were found in both patients and controls but appeared to be highly expressed in patients and within the immunodominant clones of the patients.

There are 13 amino acids in the CDR3, from cysteine to phenylalanine inclusive. The DNA shown is the 39-base CDR3, in frame from base 1. Sequences SGHTA (CDR1) and FQGNSA (CDR2) are obtained from the germline V gene. Genomic DNA served as template for TCR beta VDJ combination and CDR3 sequence profiling. TCR repertoire sequencing was run on an Illumina HiSeq 2000. The source study handled its data this way. TRBV/TRBJ rearrangement plots, CDR3 size and DJ length profiles, and Simpson's diversity index were used to assess repertoires. The immunodominant clone was defined as the most abundant DNA sequence in deep sequencing data. CDR3 amino acid sequences were checked for sharing across subjects and were also compared against the VDJdb database and published repertoires. TCRdb redid the processing of the public reads, applying fastp at Q25 and MiXCR, and retained in-frame beta chains. Under each unique CDR3 protein, matching rows form one entry showing the most common genes and DNA. What appears here as the V and J calls and clone size reflects TCRdb's work, not the paper's. The sample table shows about 190,000 distinct CDR3 sequences, and around three fifths are seen once. The top ten constitute 40% to 55% of the sample.

Recombination linked TRBV7-2 to TRBJ1-1, with the identity of the D gene unclear. The sequencing input was sorted CD4+, CD8+, or CD8+CD57+ T cells (not recorded which) from PBMCs. The TCR sequence derives from a human donor with severe aplastic anemia or a healthy control (not recorded which). The bases are TGTGCCGGCAGCTTTGTCTGGGACACTGAAGCTTTCTTT. Translated, this gives CAGSFVWDTEAFF.